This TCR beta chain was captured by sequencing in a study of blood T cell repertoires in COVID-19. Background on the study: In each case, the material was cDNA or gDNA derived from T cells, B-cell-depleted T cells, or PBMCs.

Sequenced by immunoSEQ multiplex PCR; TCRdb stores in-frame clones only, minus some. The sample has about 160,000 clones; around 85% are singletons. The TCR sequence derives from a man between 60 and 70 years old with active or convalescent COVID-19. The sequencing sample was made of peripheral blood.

CDR3 DNA: TGTGCCAGTAGCCTCGGAGCTAGCGGGGGGGCTAGGACGCAGTATTTT. It yields the protein CASSLGASGGARTQYF. The chain has TRBV19 and TRBJ2-3, with 12 bases matching TRBD2. V was pared by 6 bases and J by 9 bases, with 13 bases of the junction left unmatched. The germline CDR1 and CDR2 sequences are LNHDA and SQIVND (reference sequence). CDR3 size: 16 residues.